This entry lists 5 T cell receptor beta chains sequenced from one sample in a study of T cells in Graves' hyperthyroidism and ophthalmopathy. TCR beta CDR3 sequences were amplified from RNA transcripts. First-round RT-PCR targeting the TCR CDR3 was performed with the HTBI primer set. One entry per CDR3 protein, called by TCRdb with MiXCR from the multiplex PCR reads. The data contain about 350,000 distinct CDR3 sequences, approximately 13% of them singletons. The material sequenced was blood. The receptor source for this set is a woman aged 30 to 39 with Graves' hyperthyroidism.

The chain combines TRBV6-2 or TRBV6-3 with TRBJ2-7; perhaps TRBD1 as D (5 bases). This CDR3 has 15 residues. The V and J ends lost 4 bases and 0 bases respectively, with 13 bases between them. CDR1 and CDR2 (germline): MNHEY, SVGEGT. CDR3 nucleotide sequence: TGTGCCAGCAGTTCTGACAGCTCCAGCTCCTACGAGCAGTACTTC. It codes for CASSSDSSSSYEQYF.

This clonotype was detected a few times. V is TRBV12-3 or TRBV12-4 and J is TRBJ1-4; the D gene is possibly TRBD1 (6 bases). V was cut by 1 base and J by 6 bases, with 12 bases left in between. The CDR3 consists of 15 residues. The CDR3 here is CASSLGGGEDEKLFF. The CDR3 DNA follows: TGTGCCAGCAGTTTAGGGGGGGGCGAGGATGAAAAACTGTTTTTT.

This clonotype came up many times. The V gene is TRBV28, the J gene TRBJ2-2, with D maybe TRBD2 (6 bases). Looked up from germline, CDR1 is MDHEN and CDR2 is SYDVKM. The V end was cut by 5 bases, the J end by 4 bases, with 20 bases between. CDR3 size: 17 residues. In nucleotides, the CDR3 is TGTGCCAGCAGTATAAGACTTCTGGGGGGACCCACCGGGGAGCTGTTTTTT. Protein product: CASSIRLLGGPTGELFF.

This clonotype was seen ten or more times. CDR3 region: CASSQIGHRGDGTQYF. In DNA form, the CDR3 reads TGTGCCAGCAGCCAAATCGGTCACAGGGGGGACGGGACCCAGTACTTC. The J gene is TRBJ2-5, the V gene TRBV14; 8 bases fit TRBD1. The CDR3 totals 16 residues. Germline lookup yields CDR1 SGHDN and CDR2 FVKESK. Trimming took 2 bases from V and 7 from J; bases not matched to a gene: 12.

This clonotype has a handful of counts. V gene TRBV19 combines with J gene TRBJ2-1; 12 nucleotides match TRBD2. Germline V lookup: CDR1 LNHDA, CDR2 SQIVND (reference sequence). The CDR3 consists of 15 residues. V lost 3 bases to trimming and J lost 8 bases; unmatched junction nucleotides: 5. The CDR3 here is CASSMTSGSSYEQFF. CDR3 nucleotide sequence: TGTGCCAGTAGTATGACTAGCGGGAGTTCGTATGAGCAGTTCTTC.